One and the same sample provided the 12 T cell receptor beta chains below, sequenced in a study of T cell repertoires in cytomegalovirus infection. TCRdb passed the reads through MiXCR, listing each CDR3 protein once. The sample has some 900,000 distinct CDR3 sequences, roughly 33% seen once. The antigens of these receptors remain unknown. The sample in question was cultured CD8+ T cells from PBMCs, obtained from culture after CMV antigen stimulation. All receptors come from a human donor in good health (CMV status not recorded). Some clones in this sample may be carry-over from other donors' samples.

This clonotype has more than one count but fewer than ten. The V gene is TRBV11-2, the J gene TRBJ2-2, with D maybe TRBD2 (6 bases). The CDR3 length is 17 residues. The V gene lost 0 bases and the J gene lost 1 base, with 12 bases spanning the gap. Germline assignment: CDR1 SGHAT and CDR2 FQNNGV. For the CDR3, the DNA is TGTGCCAGCAGCTTAGATATTGCGGGGAGGAACACCGGGGAGCTGTTTTTT. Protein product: CASSLDIAGRNTGELFF.

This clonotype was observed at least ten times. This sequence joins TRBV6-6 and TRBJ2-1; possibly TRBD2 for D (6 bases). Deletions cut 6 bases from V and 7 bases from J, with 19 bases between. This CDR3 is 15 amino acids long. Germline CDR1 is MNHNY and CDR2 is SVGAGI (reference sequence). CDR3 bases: TGTGCCAGCAGCCCCCTTGGGGGGAGTGGGAATGAGCAGTTCTTC. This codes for CASSPLGGSGNEQFF.

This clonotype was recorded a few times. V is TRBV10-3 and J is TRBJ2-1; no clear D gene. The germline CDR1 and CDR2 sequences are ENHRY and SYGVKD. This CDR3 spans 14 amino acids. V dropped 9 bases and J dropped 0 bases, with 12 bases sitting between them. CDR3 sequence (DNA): TGTGCCATTTCCCTGGAGAGCTCCTACAATGAGCAGTTCTTC. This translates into CAISLESSYNEQFF.

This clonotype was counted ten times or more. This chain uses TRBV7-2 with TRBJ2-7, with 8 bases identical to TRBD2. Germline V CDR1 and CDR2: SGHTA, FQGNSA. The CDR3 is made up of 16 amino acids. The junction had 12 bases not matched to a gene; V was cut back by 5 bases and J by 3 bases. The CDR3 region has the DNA TGTGCCAGCAGCCCTAGTGGCGGGGGGCTAATCTACGAGCAGTACTTC. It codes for CASSPSGGGLIYEQYF.

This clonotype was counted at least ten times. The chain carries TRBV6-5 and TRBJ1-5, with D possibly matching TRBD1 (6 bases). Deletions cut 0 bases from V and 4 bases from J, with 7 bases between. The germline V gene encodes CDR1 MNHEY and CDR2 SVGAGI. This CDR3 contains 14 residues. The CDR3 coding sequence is TGTGCCAGCAGTTACTCTCAGGGGAATCAGCCCCAGCATTTT. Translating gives CASSYSQGNQPQHF.

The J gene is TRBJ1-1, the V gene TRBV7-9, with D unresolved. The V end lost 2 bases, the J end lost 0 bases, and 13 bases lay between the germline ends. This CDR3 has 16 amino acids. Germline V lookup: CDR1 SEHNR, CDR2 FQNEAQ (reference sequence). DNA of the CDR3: TGTGCCAGCAGCTTAAGTCCTACTGGTATGAACACTGAAGCTTTCTTT. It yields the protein CASSLSPTGMNTEAFF.

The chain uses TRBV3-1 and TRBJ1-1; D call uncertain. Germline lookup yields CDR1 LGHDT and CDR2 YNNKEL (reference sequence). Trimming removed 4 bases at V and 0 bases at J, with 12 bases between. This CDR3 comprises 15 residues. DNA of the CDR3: TGTGCCAGCAGCCGCGCCCGGTCGGTGAACACTGAAGCTTTCTTT. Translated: CASSRARSVNTEAFF.

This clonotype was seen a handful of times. CDR3 nucleotide sequence: TGTGCCACCAGCAGAGTTCCCGGGGAAAGAGGATCACCCCTCCACTTT. The encoded protein is CATSRVPGERGSPLHF. V and J are TRBV15 and TRBJ1-6; no definite D call. The CDR3 covers 16 residues. In germline, CDR1 is LNHNV, CDR2 YYDKDF (reference sequence). Trimming cost V 1 base and J 10 bases, with 17 bases left between them.

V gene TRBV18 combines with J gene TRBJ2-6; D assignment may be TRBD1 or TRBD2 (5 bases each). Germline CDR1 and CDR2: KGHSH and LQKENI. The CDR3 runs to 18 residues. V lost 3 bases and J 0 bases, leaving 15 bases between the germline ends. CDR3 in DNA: TGTGCCAGCTCACCCCCTGGGACGGCGCCCTCTGGGGCCAACGTCCTGACTTTC. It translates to CASSPPGTAPSGANVLTF.

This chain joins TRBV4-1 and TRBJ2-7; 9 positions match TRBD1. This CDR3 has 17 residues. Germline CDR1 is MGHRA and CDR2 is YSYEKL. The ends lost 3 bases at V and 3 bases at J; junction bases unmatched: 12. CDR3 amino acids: CASSHVPPGQGFYEQYF. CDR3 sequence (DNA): TGCGCCAGCAGCCATGTACCTCCGGGACAGGGCTTCTACGAGCAGTACTTC.

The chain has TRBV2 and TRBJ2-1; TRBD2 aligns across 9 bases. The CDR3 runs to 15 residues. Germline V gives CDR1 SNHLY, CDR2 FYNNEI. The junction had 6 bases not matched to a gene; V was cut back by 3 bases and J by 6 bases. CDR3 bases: TGTGCCAGCAGTGACGGCGGGGGGGCCTCCAATGAGCAGTTCTTC. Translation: CASSDGGGASNEQFF.

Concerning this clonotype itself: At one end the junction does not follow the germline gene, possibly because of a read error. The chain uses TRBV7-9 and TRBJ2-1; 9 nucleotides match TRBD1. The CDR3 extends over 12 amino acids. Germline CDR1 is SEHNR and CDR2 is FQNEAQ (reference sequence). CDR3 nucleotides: TGTGCCAGCAGCTTGGAGACCGGGACAGGGCTCTTC. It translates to CASSLETGTGLF.